The 9 T cell receptor beta chains below all came from one sample that was sequenced in a study of blood T cell repertoires in COVID-19. Sequencing used immunoSEQ multiplex PCR; TCRdb keeps in-frame clones, though not all of them. This table has under 60,000 clones, roughly 83% appearing once. The sample consisted of peripheral blood. The receptors stem from a man aged 25 to 40 with COVID-19, enrolled during active disease.

About this clone: Because it lacks the conserved phenylalanine or tryptophan at the end, this CDR3 is likely a read error. No DNA is shown, since the ends of the CDR3 on it are uncertain; the CDR3 is the one TCRdb lists. This chain uses TRBV2 with TRBJ2-7; TRBD2, the D gene given by the table, was not confirmed from the DNA. Germline V CDR1 and CDR2: SNHLY, FYNNEI. The CDR3 length equals 12 residues, ends included. CDR3 region: CASSSTHSGTVY.

The rearrangement joins TRBV4-2 to TRBJ2-3; 11 bases line up with TRBD2. The germline gives CDR1 LGHNA, CDR2 YNFKEQ. The CDR3 contains 16 residues. V was pared by 5 bases and J by 2 bases, with 6 bases of the junction left unmatched. Here the CDR3 DNA reads TGTGCCAGCAGCGGTATAGCGGGAGGGAACACAGATACGCAGTATTTT. Amino acids: CASSGIAGGNTDTQYF.

This sequence joins TRBV12-3 or TRBV12-4 and TRBJ1-1; D unresolved. Trimming took off 6 bases at V and 1 base at J, with 6 bases between the two ends. The CDR3 has 12 residues. Here the CDR3 DNA reads TGTGCCAGCAGCTACGGGAACACTGAAGCTTTCTTT. It yields the protein CASSYGNTEAFF.

This rearrangement joins TRBV7-2 to TRBJ1-4, with TRBD1 as a possible D gene (5 bases). Germline lookup yields CDR1 SGHTA and CDR2 FQGNSA. The CDR3 runs 15 residues. V dropped 5 bases and J dropped 8 bases, with 18 bases sitting between them. The CDR3: CASSPGLGLREKLFF. For the CDR3, the DNA is TGTGCCAGCAGCCCAGGGCTAGGCCTGCGGGAAAAACTGTTTTTT.

The J gene is TRBJ2-7, the V gene TRBV4-3; D is unresolved. V was trimmed by 4 bases and J by 0 bases, leaving 13 bases between them. The CDR3 is 15 residues long. Per germline, CDR1 LGHNA and CDR2 YSLEER. CDR3 in amino acids: CASSPLMGSSYEQYF. The CDR3 DNA sequence: TGCGCCAGCAGCCCTCTCATGGGCAGCTCCTACGAGCAGTACTTC.

This chain uses TRBV24-1 with TRBJ2-7; TRBD2 matches 8 bases. J was trimmed by 9 bases and V by 2 bases; bases with no gene match: 8. The CDR3 consists of 14 residues. Germline V gene lookup returns CDR1 KGHDR and CDR2 SFDVKD. CDR3 loop: CATSDSSSGVVQYF. The DNA of the CDR3 is TGTGCCACCAGTGATTCGAGTAGCGGGGTCGTGCAGTACTTC.

The genes are TRBV28 and TRBJ2-2; 12 bases are a match to TRBD2. V lost 4 bases and J lost 0; bases outside the gene matches: 15. CDR3 length equals 21 residues. The V gene's germline CDR1 is MDHEN and CDR2 SYDVKM. CDR3 sequence (DNA): TGTGCCAGCAGTTCCTATACATGGCCTAGCGGGAGGGAAACGAACACCGGGGAGCTGTTTTTT. It codes for CASSSYTWPSGRETNTGELFF.

This clone is a singleton in its sample. The sample carries other DNA sequences with the same CDR3. V gene TRBV28 combines with J gene TRBJ1-5; tentatively, D is TRBD1 (6 bases). CDR1 is MDHEN, CDR2 SYDVKM, per germline. With 1 base removed from V and 2 bases from J, the gap between germline ends came to 21 bases. The CDR3 sequence is 19 residues long. Written as DNA, the CDR3 is TGTGCCAGCAGTTTATTAGGGAGGGGGGGGAGATTGGGCAATCAGCCCCAGCATTTT. This translates into CASSLLGRGGRLGNQPQHF. The full variable domain, in which reference TRBV28 and TRBJ1-5 provide the parts outside the CDR3, is DVKVTQSSRYLVKRTGEKVFLECVQDMDHENMFWYRQDPGLGLRLIYFSYDVKMKEKGDIPEGYSVSREKKERFSLILESASTNQTSMYLCASSLLGRGGRLGNQPQHFGDGTRLSIL.

This clone has just one count. This rearrangement joins TRBV10-3 to TRBJ1-1, with D perhaps TRBD1 (5 bases). V shed 6 bases and J shed 6 bases, with 17 bases lying between them. Germline V gives CDR1 ENHRY, CDR2 SYGVKD. The CDR3 consists of 14 residues. The CDR3 DNA is TGTGCCATCAGGACGGACAAGTCACGGCCTGAAGCTTTCTTT. This gives the protein CAIRTDKSRPEAFF.